Here is one TCR beta chain with its context. Its matching antigen is unknown. The primer mix had 60 Vbeta and 13 Jbeta primers. The repertoire was sequenced with immunoSEQ multiplex PCR; TCRdb's copy has only in-frame clones and lacks some. The data hold 160,000 or so clones, with around 82% observed a single time. The sample belongs to a study of cytomegalovirus exposure and HLA in healthy donors. General study results and limits: With later analysis, a missense DCLRE1C variant became linked to TCR beta V- and J-gene trimming. There were reportedly fewer N-insertions in an Asian-associated ancestry cluster than the roughly 670-donor mean, in a later analysis. Earlier findings revealed that most TCR beta V segments proved productive either about 87% or about 30% of the time.

V was clipped by 2 bases and J by 5 bases; unmatched bases: 11. This CDR3 comprises 16 residues. Germline loops: CDR1 MNHEY, CDR2 SVGAGI. This chain links TRBV6-5 with TRBJ1-2; 7 nucleotides match TRBD1. The sample taken for sequencing was PBMCs. The TCR comes from a woman aged 45-59 years in good health and CMV-seropositive. CDR3 nucleotides: TGTGCCAGCAGTTACATCTCGACAGGGCAGGGATATGGCTACACCTTC. Protein product: CASSYISTGQGYGYTF.